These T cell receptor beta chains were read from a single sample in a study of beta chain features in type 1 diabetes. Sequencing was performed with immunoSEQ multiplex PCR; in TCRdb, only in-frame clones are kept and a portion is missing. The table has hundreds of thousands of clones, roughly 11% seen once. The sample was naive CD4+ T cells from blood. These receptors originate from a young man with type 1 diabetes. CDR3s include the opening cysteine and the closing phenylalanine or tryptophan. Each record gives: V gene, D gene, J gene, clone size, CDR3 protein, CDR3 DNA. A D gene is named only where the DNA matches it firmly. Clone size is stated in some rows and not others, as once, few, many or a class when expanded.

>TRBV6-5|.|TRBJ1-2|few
CASSGTAGYTF
TGTGCCAGCAGCGGGACTGCTGGCTACACCTTC
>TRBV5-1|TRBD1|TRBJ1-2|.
CASSLVRAGGSGNGYTF
TGCGCCAGCAGCTTGGTTCGGGCAGGGGGCTCCGGAAATGGCTACACCTTC
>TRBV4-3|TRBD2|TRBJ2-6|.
CASSQVVGGGGSGANVLTF
TGCGCCAGCAGCCAAGTGGTGGGGGGGGGAGGCTCTGGGGCCAACGTCCTGACTTTC
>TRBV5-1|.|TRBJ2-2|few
CASSLDGPETGELFF
TGCGCCAGCAGCTTGGACGGTCCGGAGACCGGGGAGCTGTTTTTT
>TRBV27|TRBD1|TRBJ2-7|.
CASSVPGQSYEQYF
TGTGCCAGCAGTGTTCCGGGACAGAGCTACGAGCAGTACTTC
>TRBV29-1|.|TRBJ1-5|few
CSVSGRENQPQHF
TGCAGCGTTTCGGGACGGGAGAATCAGCCCCAGCATTTT
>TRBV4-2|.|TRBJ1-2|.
CASSQDSRTANYGYTF
TGTGCCAGCAGCCAAGATTCCCGGACAGCTAACTATGGCTACACCTTC
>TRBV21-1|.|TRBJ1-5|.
CASSKEGTGPNQPQHF
TGTGCCAGCAGCAAAGAGGGGACAGGGCCTAATCAGCCCCAGCATTTT
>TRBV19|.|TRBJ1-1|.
CASSSGPRGTEAFF
TGTGCCAGTAGCAGCGGTCCCCGAGGAACTGAAGCTTTCTTT
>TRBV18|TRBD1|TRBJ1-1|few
CASSAGTGRNTEAFF
TGTGCCAGCTCAGCCGGGACAGGGAGGAACACTGAAGCTTTCTTT
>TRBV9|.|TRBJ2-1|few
CASSVATKTSSYNEQFF
TGTGCCAGCAGCGTAGCTACGAAGACTAGCTCCTACAATGAGCAGTTCTTC
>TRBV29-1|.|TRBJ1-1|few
CSVAGSLNTEAFF
TGCAGCGTTGCAGGGTCCTTGAACACTGAAGCTTTCTTT
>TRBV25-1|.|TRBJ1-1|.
CASSDSAGGTEAFF
TGTGCCAGCAGTGATTCGGCCGGGGGAACTGAAGCTTTCTTT
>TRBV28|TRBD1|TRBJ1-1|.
CASSLTGWYTEAFF
TGTGCCAGCAGTTTGACAGGGTGGTACACTGAAGCTTTCTTT
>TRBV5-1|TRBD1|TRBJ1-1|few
CASSLRQGLNTEAFF
TGCGCCAGCAGCCTACGACAGGGCTTGAACACTGAAGCTTTCTTT
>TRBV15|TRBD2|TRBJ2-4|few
CATSRGLAGRAKNIQYF
TGTGCCACCAGCAGGGGACTAGCGGGGAGAGCCAAAAACATTCAGTACTTC
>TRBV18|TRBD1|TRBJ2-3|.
CASSPQGADTQYF
TGTGCCAGCTCACCCCAGGGGGCAGATACGCAGTATTTT
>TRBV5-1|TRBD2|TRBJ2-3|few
CASSPLAGVSDTQYF
TGCGCCAGCAGCCCCTTAGCGGGGGTGTCTGATACGCAGTATTTT
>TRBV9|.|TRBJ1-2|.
CASSASPGHWGYTF
TGTGCCAGCAGCGCATCCCCGGGACATTGGGGCTACACCTTC
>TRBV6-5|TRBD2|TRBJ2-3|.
CASSPSSGVDTQYF
TGTGCCAGCAGTCCAAGTAGCGGGGTAGATACGCAGTATTTT
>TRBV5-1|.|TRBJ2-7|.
CASSQWMEPSEQYF
TGCGCCAGCAGCCAATGGATGGAGCCGAGCGAGCAGTACTTC
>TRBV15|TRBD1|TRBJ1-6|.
CATSSSGQLSSYNSPLHF
TGTGCCACCAGCTCCTCGGGACAGCTGAGCTCCTATAATTCACCCCTCCACTTT
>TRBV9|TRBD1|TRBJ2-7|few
CASSQTGAGEQYF
TGTGCCAGCAGCCAGACAGGGGCCGGCGAGCAGTACTTC
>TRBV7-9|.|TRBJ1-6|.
CASSLQGNSPLHF
TGTGCCAGCAGCTTACAGGGGAATTCACCCCTCCACTTT
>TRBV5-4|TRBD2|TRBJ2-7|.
CASSRGLADYEQYF
TGTGCCAGCAGCCGCGGACTAGCGGATTACGAGCAGTACTTC
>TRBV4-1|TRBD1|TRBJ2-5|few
CASSLGQGPETQYF
TGCGCCAGCAGCCTAGGACAGGGGCCAGAGACCCAGTACTTC
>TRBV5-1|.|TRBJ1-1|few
CASSPLEGTEAFF
TGCGCCAGCAGCCCCCTAGAGGGCACTGAAGCTTTCTTT
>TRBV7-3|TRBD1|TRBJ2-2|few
CASSSGTENTGELFF
TGTGCCAGCAGCTCCGGGACAGAGAACACCGGGGAGCTGTTTTTT
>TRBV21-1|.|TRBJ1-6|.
CASSKGLGDREDSPLHF
TGTGCCAGCAGCAAAGGTTTAGGTGACAGGGAAGATTCACCCCTCCACTTT
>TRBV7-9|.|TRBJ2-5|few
CASRGEETQYF
TGTGCCAGCAGAGGGGAAGAGACCCAGTACTTC
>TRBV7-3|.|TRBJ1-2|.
CASSPVQGGGGYTF
TGTGCCAGCAGCCCTGTGCAGGGTGGAGGGGGCTACACCTTC
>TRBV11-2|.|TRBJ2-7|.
CASSLGPSFSYEQYF
TGTGCCAGCAGCTTAGGCCCTAGCTTCTCCTACGAGCAGTACTTC
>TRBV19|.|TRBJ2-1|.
CASRIDRYNEQFF
TGTGCCAGTAGGATCGACAGGTACAATGAGCAGTTCTTC
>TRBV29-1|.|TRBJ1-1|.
CSAKGQMNTEAFF
TGCAGCGCAAAGGGACAAATGAACACTGAAGCTTTCTTT
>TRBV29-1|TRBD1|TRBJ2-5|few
CSAGDRATQETQYF
TGCAGCGCTGGGGACAGGGCGACTCAAGAGACCCAGTACTTC
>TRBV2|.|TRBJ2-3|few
CASSPFPPDTQYF
TGTGCCAGCAGCCCGTTCCCCCCAGATACGCAGTATTTT
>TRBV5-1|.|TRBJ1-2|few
CASSLASLYYGYTF
TGCGCCAGCAGCTTGGCTTCTCTCTACTATGGCTACACCTTC
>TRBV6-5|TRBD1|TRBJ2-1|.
CASSRDSYNEQFF
TGTGCCAGCAGCCGGGACAGCTACAATGAGCAGTTCTTC
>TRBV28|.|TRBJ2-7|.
CASSPGYRQYF
TGTGCCAGCAGCCCGGGTTACCGGCAGTACTTC
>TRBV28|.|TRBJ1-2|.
CASSLRTLYTF
TGTGCCAGCAGTTTACGGACACTCTACACCTTC